This entry concerns a single T cell receptor beta chain. Per the original methods: Researchers report that nucleated cell counts were estimated from reference gene primer amplification. Here immunoSEQ multiplex PCR was the method, and the copy in TCRdb shows in-frame clones only, minus some. V and J calls and clone size follow that table, whereas D and trimming were derived from the DNA. This sample yields under 200,000 clones, of which about 90% are seen a single time; about 1.7% belongs to the top ten. This specimen belongs to a study of blood T cell repertoires in COVID-19. Study in general: Collection of acute and convalescent COVID-19 samples took place in the United States, Italy and Spain. PBMCs, B-cell-depleted T cells, or T cells were the source of the cDNA or gDNA that made up the material.

Germline assignment: CDR1 ENHRY and CDR2 SYGVKD. The J segment lost 0 bases and the V segment lost 4 bases, leaving 6 bases of the junction unmatched. CDR3 size: 16 residues. The source of this sequence is a man younger than 35 with active or convalescent COVID-19. The sample comprised peripheral blood. V gene TRBV10-3 combines with J gene TRBJ1-3; TRBD1 matches 7 bases. In DNA form, the CDR3 reads TGTGCCATCAGTGCGGTGACAGGGAGCTCTGGAAACACCATATATTTT. As protein: CAISAVTGSSGNTIYF.